This TCR beta chain was observed in a study of blood T cell repertoires in COVID-19. TCRdb's table, derived via immunoSEQ multiplex PCR, lists solely in-frame clones and lacks some. This sample yields about 220,000 clones, of which 82% are seen a single time; 3% to 4% belongs to the top ten. V was shortened by 4 bases and J by 2 bases, with 24 bases between the two germline ends. Germline V gene sequence: CDR1 SGDLS, CDR2 YYNGEE. This CDR3 is built from 18 residues. Two consecutive negative NP/OP PCR tests, clearance, or resolved symptoms defined Cohort 3 recovery. This clone was detected only a few times.

The chain is built from TRBV9 and TRBJ1-1; a possible D gene is TRBD1 (5 bases). Sequenced sample: PBMCs or T cells enriched from blood (not recorded which). This clonotype originated in a woman in her sixties who had recovered from COVID-19. CDR3 sequence: CASSPPKEWGGPNTEAFF. CDR3 in DNA: TGTGCCAGCAGCCCTCCTAAGGAATGGGGCGGACCAAACACTGAAGCTTTCTTT.